These T cell receptor beta chains were read from a single sample in a study of blood T cell repertoires in COVID-19. The table came from immunoSEQ multiplex PCR; TCRdb's copy has only in-frame clones and leaves some out. The table shows under 250,000 clones, with about 80% occurring only once. Sequenced input: peripheral blood. The receptors shown here come from a woman younger than 45 who had recovered from COVID-19. Each CDR3 is given with its conserved first and last residue. D genes are given only for firm matches. Size values are once, few and many counts, or a class for expanded clones, and some rows have none.

TRBD1	TRBV5-1	-	TRBJ1-1	TGCGCCAGCAGCTTTCATGACAGGGGCTCCAACACTGAAGCTTTCTTT	CASSFHDRGSNTEAFF
-	TRBV7-9	-	TRBJ1-1	TGTGCCAGCAGCTTAATCAGGGGGAACACTGAAGCTTTCTTT	CASSLIRGNTEAFF
TRBD1	TRBV7-7	-	TRBJ2-1	TGTGCCAGCAGCAAGACAGGGGGCGCACGATGGGGTAATGAGCAGTTCTTC	CASSKTGGARWGNEQFF
-	TRBV9	-	TRBJ2-7	TGTGCCAGCAGCGTAGGGTACGGGAGAACCCACGAGCAGTACTTC	CASSVGYGRTHEQYF
-	TRBV30	-	TRBJ2-5	TGTGCCTATAACAGGGACCAAGAGACCCAGTACTTC	CAYNRDQETQYF
-	TRBV30	-	TRBJ1-4	TGTGCCTGGGGTGACACCGCGCGTGAAAAACTGTTTTTT	CAWGDTAREKLFF
TRBD2	TRBV5-5	-	TRBJ2-1	TGTGCCAGCAGCTCTCCGGGACTAGGGTACAATGAGCAGTTCTTC	CASSSPGLGYNEQFF
TRBD1	TRBV10-1	-	TRBJ2-2	TGCGCCAGCAGTTCCGGGACAGAACTAAACACCGGGGAGCTGTTTTTT	CASSSGTELNTGELFF
TRBD1	TRBV5-5	-	TRBJ1-2	TGTGCCAGCAGCTTAGACCCACAGGGGAACTATGGCTACACCTTC	CASSLDPQGNYGYTF
TRBD2	TRBV2	many	TRBJ2-4	TGTGCCAGCAGTGAGTCACTAGCGGGAGTTTCGCCGCACTTC	CASSESLAGVSPHF
TRBD2	TRBV7-9	-	TRBJ2-7	TGTGCCAGCAGCTTCTCTAGCGGGAGACCCTACGAGCAGTACTTC	CASSFSSGRPYEQYF
TRBD1	TRBV28	-	TRBJ1-1	TGTGCCAGCAGTCACCGGGACAGCAACCTAGCTGAAGCTTTCTTT	CASSHRDSNLAEAFF
TRBD1	TRBV19	-	TRBJ2-4	TGTGCCAGTAGGCGTACAGGGGGAAACAAAAACATTCAGTACTTC	CASRRTGGNKNIQYF
-	TRBV3-1/TRBV3-2	-	TRBJ2-5	TGTGCCAGCAGCCTGGTAGCTTCTGAGACCCAGTACTTC	CASSLVASETQYF
-	TRBV25-1	-	TRBJ2-1	TGTGCCAGCAAGGGAGGGGGGGCGTATGAGCAGTTCTTC	CASKGGGAYEQFF
-	TRBV2	few	TRBJ1-2	TGTGCCAGCAGTGGGACAGCTAACTATGGCTACACCTTC	CASSGTANYGYTF
TRBD2	TRBV6-5	-	TRBJ2-5	TGTGCCAGCAGTTTTGGGACTAGAAAGTCCCAAGAGACCCAGTACTTC	CASSFGTRKSQETQYF
-	TRBV28	-	TRBJ2-1	TGTGCCAGCAGTTTTCCCCTGAGGCCCCCATTCTACAATGAGCAGTTCTTC	CASSFPLRPPFYNEQFF
TRBD2	TRBV28	-	TRBJ2-4	TGTGCCAGCAGTTTTTTGAGCGGGGTAGCCAAAAACATTCAGTACTTC	CASSFLSGVAKNIQYF
-	TRBV4-2	-	TRBJ1-2	TGTGCCAGCAGCCAAGGGGGGGACTATGGCTACACCTTC	CASSQGGDYGYTF
TRBD1	TRBV27	-	TRBJ2-7	TGTGCCAGCAGTTACCAGGGGGAAGGGAACTACGAGCAGTACTTC	CASSYQGEGNYEQYF
TRBD2	TRBV28	few	TRBJ2-7	TGTGCCAGCAGCAAAGATCTAGCGGGAGGGGGAGAGCAGTACTTC	CASSKDLAGGGEQYF
-	TRBV21-1	-	TRBJ2-1	TGTGCCAGCAGCAAAGGGGGACTAGCGGGAGGGGTGAGGAATGAGCAGTTCTTC	CASSKGGLAGGVRNEQFF
TRBD1	TRBV7-3	few	TRBJ1-3	TGTGCCAGCAGTTTCACAGGGGAAGACACCATATATTTT	CASSFTGEDTIYF